This T cell receptor (beta chain) was captured in a study of tumor and adjacent non-tumor tissue in lung cancer. Study overall: Patients were aged 31 to 76, 10 men and about five women, stage I to III. Samples averaged about 3.8 million productive TCRbeta reads each. General study findings and limits: Tumor repertoires had a smaller top 100 clone share than normal lung.

With respect to this clonotype: Its matching antigen is unknown. A junction boundary mismatches the germline segment, possibly from a read error.

This sample's RNA came from whole unsorted tissue. The normal lung tissue was taken more than 3 cm from the tumor edge. Germline CDR1 is MNHEY and CDR2 is SVGAGI. The CDR3 is 12 amino acids. A modified ARM-PCR protocol with three rounds of nested PCR amplified TCRbeta. MiXCR, run by TCRdb on the multiplex PCR reads, gives a single entry per CDR3 protein. The repertoire holds about 86,000 distinct CDR3 sequences, under 80% seen once, with around a fifth in the top ten. Sequenced material: distant non-tumor lung tissue. The clonotype was recovered from a woman aged 45-65 years with non-small cell lung cancer. The genes are TRBV6-5 and TRBJ1-3; no clear D. DNA of the CDR3: TGTGTCAGCAGATCGTCTGGAGACACCATATATTTT. Translated, it gives CVSRSSGDTIYF.